This T cell receptor (beta chain) appears in the sequencing data of a study of cytomegalovirus exposure and HLA in healthy donors. Study observations and caveats: Rare TCR sequences dominated, though some public TCRs recurred in many donors. HLA restriction was apparent for most CMV-associated TCR beta chains in a later analysis.

Turning to this clone: Its antigen is unidentified.

At sampling all donors were nominally healthy, likely with unrecorded immune exposures. Primers for the PCR totalled 60 Vbeta and 13 Jbeta. The assay was immunoSEQ multiplex PCR, and TCRdb's table has in-frame clones only and misses some. The table includes about 200,000 clones, 65% to 85% detected once. The CDR3 spans 15 residues. V shed 4 bases and J 5 bases; nucleotides not matched to a gene: 8. The germline CDR1 and CDR2 sequences are MNHEY and SVGAGI. The V and J genes are TRBV6-5 and TRBJ1-2, with 9 bases that match TRBD1. The sample comprised PBMCs. The sequence came from a woman aged 25 to 39 in good health and CMV-seronegative. DNA for the CDR3: TGTGCCAGCAGTTTGGGACAGGGAGGGGGTTATGGCTACACCTTC. This gives the protein CASSLGQGGGYGYTF.